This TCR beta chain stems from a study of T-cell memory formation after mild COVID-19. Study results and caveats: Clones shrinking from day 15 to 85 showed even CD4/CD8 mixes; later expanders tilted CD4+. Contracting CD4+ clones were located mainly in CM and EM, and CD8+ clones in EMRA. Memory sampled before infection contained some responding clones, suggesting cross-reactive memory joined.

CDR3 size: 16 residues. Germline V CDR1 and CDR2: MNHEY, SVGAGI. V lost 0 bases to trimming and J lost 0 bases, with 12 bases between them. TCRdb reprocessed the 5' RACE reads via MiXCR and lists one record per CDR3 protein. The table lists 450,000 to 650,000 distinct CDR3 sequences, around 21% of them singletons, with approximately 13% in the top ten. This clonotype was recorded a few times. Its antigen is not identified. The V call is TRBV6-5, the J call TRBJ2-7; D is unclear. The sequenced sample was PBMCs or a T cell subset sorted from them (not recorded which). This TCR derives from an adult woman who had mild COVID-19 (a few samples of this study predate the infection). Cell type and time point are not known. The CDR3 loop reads CASSYSQLRSSYEQYF. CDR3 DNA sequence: TGTGCCAGCAGTTACTCGCAACTACGCAGCTCCTACGAGCAGTACTTC.